The T cell receptor (beta chain) under discussion was sequenced for a study of cytomegalovirus exposure and HLA in healthy donors. Trimming took off 0 bases at V and 0 bases at J, with 12 bases between the two ends. This CDR3 region has 17 residues. The germline gives CDR1 MGHRA, CDR2 YSYEKL. Libraries were prepared by immunoSEQ multiplex PCR; TCRdb keeps only in-frame clonotypes and omits some of them. The sample records 110,000 to 150,000 clones, 90% being singletons. Specimen: PBMCs. The chain combines TRBV4-1 with TRBJ1-3; D not resolved. The source of this sequence is a woman aged 25 to 39 in good health and CMV-seropositive. The chain's CDR3 is CASSQEYGGYSGNTIYF. The DNA for the CDR3 is TGCGCCAGCAGCCAAGAGTACGGCGGCTACTCTGGAAACACCATATATTTT.